Sequencing of this T cell receptor beta chain was carried out in a study of blood T cell repertoires in COVID-19. Study in general: The study drew acute and convalescent COVID-19 samples from the United States, Italy and Spain. Sources were T cells, B-cell-depleted T cells, or PBMCs; the material itself was cDNA or gDNA.

In the original processing: Amplification from reference gene primers served as the basis for estimated nucleated cell counts. Assay: immunoSEQ multiplex PCR; the TCRdb copy retains only in-frame clones and omits some. D and trimming come from the DNA, and the V and J calls and clone size come from that table. The sample holds roughly 58,000 clones; 60% to 85% are singletons and the top ten take less than 25%. From germline, CDR1 is SGHNT and CDR2 YYREEE (reference sequence). After removal of 4 bases from V and 7 bases from J, the junction contained 8 bases not matched to a gene. The CDR3 covers 15 residues.

V gene TRBV5-4 combines with J gene TRBJ2-1; TRBD1 agrees at 10 bases. The sequenced material came from peripheral blood. This clonotype was sampled from a man aged 45-65 years with active or convalescent COVID-19. CDR3 DNA sequence: TGTGCCAGCAGCCCGGGGGGACAGGGGACTAATGAGCAGTTCTTC. It translates to CASSPGGQGTNEQFF.